This T cell receptor (beta chain) came from a study of T cells in Graves' hyperthyroidism and ophthalmopathy. Overall study findings and caveats: Among clonotypes expanded in thyroid above 0.001, most were also found in blood.

This clonotype was detected many times. Its antigen is undetermined. Newly diagnosed hyperthyroidism patients aged 18 to 65 years had disease lasting under 2 months. Using approximately 10 ml of fresh peripheral blood, PBMCs were prepared. TCR beta CDR3 region amplification was performed from RNA transcripts. HTBI primers drove first-round RT-PCR of the TCR CDR3. Each CDR3 protein gets one entry after TCRdb re-called the multiplex PCR reads with MiXCR. The table shows about 160,000 distinct CDR3 sequences, with less than 10% occurring only once. The receptor was derived from a woman between 18 and 29 years old with Graves' hyperthyroidism that later progressed to Graves' ophthalmopathy. Sample: blood.

The CDR3 reads CASTPGRDTEAFF. The CDR3 region has the DNA TGTGCCAGCACCCCGGGCCGCGACACTGAAGCTTTCTTT. The chain joins TRBV2 to TRBJ1-1; unclear D gene. V gave up 7 bases and J gave up 3 bases, with 12 bases separating them. Per the germline V gene, CDR1 is SNHLY and CDR2 is FYNNEI. The CDR3 is 13 amino acids.